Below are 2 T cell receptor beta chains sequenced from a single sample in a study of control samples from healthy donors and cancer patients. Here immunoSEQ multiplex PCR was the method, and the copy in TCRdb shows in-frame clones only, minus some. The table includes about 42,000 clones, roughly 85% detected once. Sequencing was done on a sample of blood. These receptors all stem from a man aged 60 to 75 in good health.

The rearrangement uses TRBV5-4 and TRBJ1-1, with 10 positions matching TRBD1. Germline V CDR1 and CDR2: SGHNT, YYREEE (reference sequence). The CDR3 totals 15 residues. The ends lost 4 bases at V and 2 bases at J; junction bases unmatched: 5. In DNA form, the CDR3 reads TGTGCCAGCAGCCCCGCGACAGGGGGCAACACTGAAGCTTTCTTT. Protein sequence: CASSPATGGNTEAFF.

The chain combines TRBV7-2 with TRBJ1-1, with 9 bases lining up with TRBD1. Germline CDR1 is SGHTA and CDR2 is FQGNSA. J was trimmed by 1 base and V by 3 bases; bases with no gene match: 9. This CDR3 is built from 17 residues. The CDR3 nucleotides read TGTGCCAGCAGCTTTTCTAACCCGGGACAGGGGAACACTGAAGCTTTCTTT. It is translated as CASSFSNPGQGNTEAFF. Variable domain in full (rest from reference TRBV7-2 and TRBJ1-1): GAGVSQSPSNKVTEKGKDVELRCDPISGHTALYWYRQSLGQGLEFLIYFQGNSAPDKSGLPSDRFSAERTGGSVSTLTIQRTQQEDSAVYLCASSFSNPGQGNTEAFFGQGTRLTVV.